This T cell receptor beta chain was identified during a study of blood T cells in healthy people across ages. CDR1 is SQVTM and CDR2 is ANQGSEA in the germline V gene. V lost 7 bases and J lost 12, with 25 bases in between. The CDR3 is made up of 14 amino acids. Sample-barcoded 5' priming and a J-beta primer mix drove a second PCR of about 7 to 11 cycles. TCRdb ran MiXCR on the 5' RACE reads and lists one entry per CDR3 protein. The sample includes 1.6 million or so distinct CDR3 sequences, about 35% of them seen just once. This chain links TRBV29-1 with TRBJ2-1; D may be TRBD2 (5 bases). This clonotype was sampled from a woman aged 30 to 39 in good health. The sample consisted of blood. This CDR3 is CSDNYLHRSGGQFF. CDR3 DNA: TGCAGCGACAACTATCTCCATCGCTCAGGAGGGCAGTTCTTC.